This record covers a single T cell receptor (beta chain). The antigen is undetermined. The method was immunoSEQ multiplex PCR; TCRdb's version includes in-frame clones alone and lacks a portion of them. The sample lists roughly 140,000 clones, 90% to 95% occurring once. The data are from a study of OX40 agonist ivuxolimab in advanced cancers. Study in general: An anti-OX40 (CD134) antibody with agonistic activity, ivuxolimab, was administered to patients. A male proportion of 82.7% was recorded, with mean age about 62 years and range roughly 23 to 90. Checkpoint inhibitors had been given previously to 40% of patients.

Study conclusions and caveats: The antigen specificity of the peripheral T cells (those that were expanded) was not determined.

V was shortened by 0 bases and J by 7 bases, with 7 bases between the two germline ends. Germline CDR1 is LNHNV and CDR2 is YYDKDF (reference sequence). The CDR3 has 13 residues. The clonotype originates from an adult with an advanced solid tumor such as melanoma, head and neck, liver or kidney cancer. The genes are TRBV15 and TRBJ2-1; unclear D gene. This specimen was CD4+ or CD8+ T cells sorted from blood, taken in a trial of the OX40 agonist ivuxolimab. The CDR3 loop is CATSRDLSNEQFF. CDR3 coding DNA: TGTGCCACCAGCAGAGATCTTAGTAATGAGCAGTTCTTC.